This TCR beta chain stems from a study of cytomegalovirus exposure and HLA in healthy donors. It was with 60 Vbeta and 13 Jbeta primers that the PCR ran. The repertoire was sequenced with immunoSEQ multiplex PCR; TCRdb's copy has only in-frame clones and lacks some. The sample includes roughly 150,000 clones, around 80% of them seen just once. A remark on this clone: Its antigen remains unidentified.

Study results and limitations: In a later analysis, several top co-occurrence clusters appeared linked to parvovirus B19, influenza, CMV and Epstein-Barr virus.

Deletions cut 2 bases from V and 4 bases from J, with 9 bases between. The CDR3 sequence is 15 residues long. In germline, CDR1 is MDHEN, CDR2 SYDVKM. Sequencing input: PBMCs. The receptor was isolated from a man under 40 in good health and CMV-seropositive. V and J are TRBV28 and TRBJ2-6; D perhaps matches TRBD2 (7 bases). For the CDR3, the DNA is TGTGCCAGCAGTTTACGGGGGGCAGGGGCCAACGTCCTGACTTTC. It is translated as CASSLRGAGANVLTF.